These 8 T cell receptor beta chains originate from one sample sequenced in a study of OX40 agonist ivuxolimab in advanced cancers. Here immunoSEQ multiplex PCR was the method, and the copy in TCRdb shows in-frame clones only, minus some. The sample yields fewer than 45,000 clones, 80% to 90% seen once. The specimen was CD4+ or CD8+ T cells sorted from blood, collected in a trial of the OX40 agonist ivuxolimab. The receptors stem from an adult with an advanced solid tumor such as melanoma, head and neck, liver or kidney cancer.

This chain links TRBV6-5 with TRBJ2-1; 13 positions agree with TRBD2. The germline V gene encodes CDR1 MNHEY and CDR2 SVGAGI. Trimming removed 4 bases from V and 6 bases from J; junction bases left unmatched: 3. The CDR3 extends over 15 amino acids. The CDR3 coding sequence is TGTGCCAGCAGTTTCGGGACTAGCGGGATCAATGAGCAGTTCTTC. This translates into CASSFGTSGINEQFF.

This sequence joins TRBV19 and TRBJ2-7; TRBD2 agrees at 11 bases. The ends lost 6 bases at V and 3 bases at J; junction bases unmatched: 7. Germline V lookup: CDR1 LNHDA, CDR2 SQIVND (reference sequence). The CDR3 sequence is 15 residues long. CDR3 sequence: CASRPRGLADYEQYF. DNA for the CDR3: TGTGCCAGTAGACCCCGGGGACTAGCGGACTACGAGCAGTACTTC. Supplemented by reference TRBV19 and TRBJ2-7, the full variable domain reads DGGITQSPKYLFRKEGQNVTLSCEQNLNHDAMYWYRQDPGQGLRLIYYSQIVNDFQKGDIAEGYSVSREKKESFPLTVTSAQKNPTAFYLCASRPRGLADYEQYFGPGTRLTVT.

The chain recombines TRBV5-4 with TRBJ2-5, with 10 bases identical to TRBD2. The trim removed 2 bases at V and 4 bases at J, leaving 8 bases unmatched. The CDR3 is 16 amino acids. Germline values: CDR1 SGHNT, CDR2 YYREEE (reference sequence). CDR3: CASSFEAGGQGETQYF. The CDR3, as DNA: TGTGCCAGCAGCTTCGAAGCGGGGGGGCAGGGAGAGACCCAGTACTTC.

In DNA, the CDR3 is TGCGCCAGCAGCTTGGCGGGGGGGCCAGGGGAGACCCAGTACTTC. It specifies CASSLAGGPGETQYF. The rearrangement joins TRBV5-1 to TRBJ2-5; 8 bases align to TRBD2. CDR3 size: 15 residues. The junction had 6 bases not matched to a gene; V was cut back by 0 bases and J by 5 bases. CDR1 is SGHRS and CDR2 is YFSETQ in the germline V gene.

The V and J genes are TRBV5-1 and TRBJ2-3; D not certain. V lost 1 base and J lost 5, with 11 bases in between. The germline V gene encodes CDR1 SGHRS and CDR2 YFSETQ. The CDR3 runs to 14 residues. The CDR3 nucleotides are TGCGCCAGCAGCTTGAGGCCCAACGAAGATACGCAGTATTTT. Translation: CASSLRPNEDTQYF.

The chain couples TRBV7-2 to TRBJ1-1; D is undetermined. CDR1 and CDR2 (germline): SGHTA, FQGNSA. V lost 4 bases and J lost 1, with 10 bases in between. This CDR3 has 14 amino acids. CDR3 region: CASSYLPQNTEAFF. CDR3 coding DNA: TGTGCCAGCAGCTATCTTCCACAGAACACTGAAGCTTTCTTT.

This rearrangement joins TRBV6-4 to TRBJ1-3; D not certain. V was cut by 5 bases and J by 0 bases, with 14 bases left in between. The CDR3 runs 16 residues. Germline-derived CDR1 and CDR2 are MRHNA and SNTAGT. The CDR3 loop reads CASSLPPGNSGNTIYF. CDR3 coding DNA: TGTGCCAGCAGTTTACCCCCGGGTAACTCTGGAAACACCATATATTTT.

V gene TRBV5-3 combines with J gene TRBJ1-1; 10 bases agree with TRBD1. TRBV5-3 is an ORF; its function is uncertain. The CDR3 extends over 16 amino acids. The V gene end was trimmed by 4 bases and the J gene end by 3 bases; junction bases not matched to a gene: 9. CDR3 in amino acids: CARSGDRGHGDTEAFF. CDR3 DNA: TGTGCCAGAAGCGGGGACAGGGGCCATGGAGACACTGAAGCTTTCTTT.